The clone carrying this T cell receptor (beta chain) came up a few times. The data stem from a study of blood T cell repertoires in COVID-19. Looking at the study overall: Whether acute or convalescent, the COVID-19 samples came from the United States, Italy and Spain. The analysed material was cDNA or gDNA that came from T cells, B-cell-depleted T cells, or PBMCs.

In the study's own analysis: The authors estimated nucleated cell counts from reference gene primer amplification. Sequencing used immunoSEQ multiplex PCR; TCRdb keeps in-frame clones, though not all of them. The DNA was the basis for D and trimming; V, J and clone size are from that table. This table holds around 100,000 clones, around nine tenths found once. This receptor was taken from a human donor in a cohort sampled during active COVID-19. Input material: peripheral blood.

CDR3 sequence reads: CASRRGQSYEQYF. In DNA form, the CDR3 reads TGCGCCAGCAGGAGGGGGCAATCCTACGAGCAGTACTTC. The rearrangement links TRBV5-1 to TRBJ2-7; 7 bases are shared with TRBD1. CDR1 SGHRS and CDR2 YFSETQ come from the germline V gene. With 5 bases clipped from V and 1 base from J, the junction kept 3 bases outside the gene matches. The CDR3 sequence is 13 residues long.